Each of the 21 T cell receptor beta chains below was sequenced from the same sample in a study of identical twins. TCRdb reprocessed the 5' RACE reads with MiXCR, giving one entry per CDR3 protein. The sample comprises more than 600,000 distinct CDR3 sequences, 15% to 20% of which are singletons, and around 13% rests with the top ten. These data also featured in a second study, about T cells expressing NK-cell markers.

Sample: PBMCs. The source of these receptors is a woman between 18 and 29 years old in good health.

This clonotype was counted only a few times. The chain links TRBV20-1 to TRBJ2-3; 12 bases fit TRBD2. CDR1 DFQATT and CDR2 SNEGSKA come from the germline V gene (reference sequence). The junction had 10 bases not matched to a gene; V was cut back by 6 bases and J by 6 bases. There are 15 residues in the CDR3. CDR3 DNA: TGCAGTGCAAAGATTTCCGGGACTAGCGGGGATACGCAGTATTTT. This encodes CSAKISGTSGDTQYF.

This clonotype was detected only a few times. This sequence joins TRBV11-3 and TRBJ2-1, with 10 bases lining up with TRBD2. This CDR3 is 14 amino acids long. V dropped 3 bases and J dropped 8; count of bases not matched to a gene: 4. Looked up from germline, CDR1 is SGHNT and CDR2 is YENEEA. The CDR3 DNA sequence: TGTGCCAGCAGCTTGATTAGCGGGGGGCATGAGCAGTTCTTC. Encoded protein: CASSLISGGHEQFF.

V gene TRBV12-3 or TRBV12-4 combines with J gene TRBJ2-3; D assignment may be TRBD1 or TRBD2 (5 bases each). The CDR3 sequence is 15 residues long. The germline V and J ends were trimmed by 10 bases and 2 bases, with 19 bases remaining between them. The CDR3 region is CATTRAEGFTDTQYF. The CDR3 DNA is TGTGCCACCACGAGAGCCGAGGGGTTCACAGATACGCAGTATTTT.

This clonotype was found many times. An end of the junction does not agree with germline; a read error may underlie this. This chain connects TRBV11-2 to TRBJ2-7; D uncertain. The CDR3 has 13 residues. Germline CDR1 reads SGHAT; CDR2 reads FQNNGV. CDR3 bases: TGTGCCAGCAGTTTAGACGGCACCTACGAGCAGTACTTC. Translating it yields CASSLDGTYEQYF.

In DNA form, the CDR3 reads TGTGCCAGCAGCGCAAAAATAGAAGTTGAGCAGTTCTTC. Translating gives CASSAKIEVEQFF. The V gene is TRBV3-1, the J gene TRBJ2-1; D ambiguous. CDR1 is LGHDT and CDR2 is YNNKEL in the germline V gene (reference sequence). Trimming pared 5 bases from V and 9 bases from J, leaving 14 bases between. CDR3 length equals 13 residues.

This clonotype was counted between two and nine times. V and J are TRBV5-6 and TRBJ2-7, with TRBD1 matching 12 bases. This CDR3 has 15 amino acids. V was clipped by 4 bases and J by 5 bases; unmatched bases: 7. The germline gives CDR1 SGHDT, CDR2 YYEEEE. The CDR3 here is CASSTGTGGYHEQYF. CDR3 in DNA: TGTGCCAGCAGCACGGGGACAGGGGGCTACCACGAGCAGTACTTC. Full variable domain (remainder filled in from reference TRBV5-6 and TRBJ2-7): DAGVTQSPTHLIKTRGQQVTLRCSPKSGHDTVSWYQQALGQGPQFIFQYYEEEERQRGNFPDRFSGHQFPNYSSELNVNALLLGDSALYLCASSTGTGGYHEQYFGPGTRLTVT.

This chain connects TRBV6-5 to TRBJ2-3; TRBD2 matches at 10 bases. V lost 4 bases to trimming and J lost 3 bases; unmatched junction nucleotides: 10. The CDR3 has 17 residues. Germline loops: CDR1 MNHEY, CDR2 SVGAGI. The CDR3 DNA follows: TGTGCCAGCAGTTCCTATTCCCTACTAGCGGGGACAGATACGCAGTATTTT. Its protein product is CASSSYSLLAGTDTQYF.

Many counts were recorded for this clonotype. CDR3 nucleotides: TGTGCCAGCAGCTTCCCGGGCAACAATGAGCAGTTCTTC. It encodes CASSFPGNNEQFF. This rearrangement joins TRBV5-5 to TRBJ2-1; D ambiguous. The CDR3 extends over 13 amino acids. Trimming pared 2 bases from V and 5 bases from J, leaving 8 bases between. Germline V gene sequence: CDR1 SGHKS, CDR2 YYEKEE (reference sequence).

The V call is TRBV11-3, the J call TRBJ2-7; D might be TRBD1 (6 bases). The CDR3 totals 15 residues. V lost 0 bases, J lost 3 bases, and 12 bases lay in between. Per the germline V gene, CDR1 is SGHNT and CDR2 is YENEEA. The CDR3 sequence: CASSLEGIQGYEQYF. The CDR3, as DNA: TGTGCCAGCAGCTTAGAGGGGATACAGGGCTACGAGCAGTACTTC.

This rearrangement joins TRBV20-1 to TRBJ2-3; TRBD2 might be the D (6 bases). V gave up 4 bases and J gave up 2 bases, with 16 bases separating them. The CDR3 runs 15 residues. Per the germline V gene, CDR1 is DFQATT and CDR2 is SNEGSKA (reference sequence). CDR3 coding DNA: TGCAGTGCTAAAGAGGTTAGCGGCTACACAGATACGCAGTATTTT. Its protein is CSAKEVSGYTDTQYF.

This clonotype came up many times. The J gene is TRBJ2-7, the V gene TRBV5-1; perhaps TRBD1 as D (6 bases). Germline CDR1 is SGHRS and CDR2 is YFSETQ. The V and J ends lost 5 bases and 4 bases respectively, with 19 bases between them. This CDR3 is 15 amino acids long. Here the CDR3 DNA reads TGCGCCAGCAGAAAATCACAGGGAACGGGGTACGAGCAGTACTTC. Its protein is CASRKSQGTGYEQYF.

There are a few counts of this clonotype. V and J are TRBV7-3 and TRBJ2-1, with 10 bases matching TRBD2. The V segment lost 5 bases and the J segment 4 bases; nucleotides outside the gene matches: 5. Germline V CDR1 and CDR2: SGHTA, FQGTGA. The CDR3 has 15 residues. CDR3: CASSTTSGVYNEQFF. CDR3 coding DNA: TGTGCCAGCAGCACCACTAGCGGGGTGTACAATGAGCAGTTCTTC.

This clonotype was observed at least ten times. The chain carries TRBV20-1 and TRBJ2-3; D is unclear. Germline V gene lookup returns CDR1 DFQATT and CDR2 SNEGSKA (reference sequence). Trimming removed 3 bases from V and 4 bases from J, with 17 bases in between. The CDR3 covers 15 residues. For the CDR3, the DNA is TGCAGTGCTAGGCTGGCGGCGGTGGCATCAGATACGCAGTATTTT. Protein sequence: CSARLAAVASDTQYF.

This clonotype was detected many times. The chain couples TRBV6-5 to TRBJ1-4; D possibly corresponds to TRBD1 (5 bases). Germline assignment: CDR1 MNHEY and CDR2 SVGAGI. Trimming took 4 bases from V and 8 from J, leaving 14 bases between them. The CDR3 covers 14 residues. For the CDR3, the DNA is TGTGCCAGCAGTTGGGGCGCGGGTTACGAAAAACTGTTTTTT. Translating it yields CASSWGAGYEKLFF.

This sequence joins TRBV3-1 and TRBJ2-5, with no clear D. The CDR3 length is 14 residues. Trimming took off 0 bases at V and 4 bases at J, with 9 bases between the two ends. Germline V gives CDR1 LGHDT, CDR2 YNNKEL (reference sequence). The DNA of the CDR3 is TGTGCCAGCAGCCAAGAATGGTCTGGAGAGACCCAGTACTTC. Encoded protein: CASSQEWSGETQYF.

The chain employs TRBV6-2 or TRBV6-3 and TRBJ2-3; TRBD2 matches at 12 bases. Trimming took 5 bases from V and 6 from J; bases not matched to a gene: 9. Germline CDR1 and CDR2: MNHEY and SVGEGT. This CDR3 has 16 amino acids. The CDR3 DNA follows: TGTGCCAGCAGTCGCGGACTAGCGGGGAGAGGCGATACGCAGTATTTT. Amino acids: CASSRGLAGRGDTQYF.

This clonotype showed up many times. One end of the junction is discordant with germline, which a read error may explain. This chain connects TRBV5-1 to TRBJ2-5, with D possibly TRBD1 on 6 matching bases. CDR1 is SGHRS and CDR2 is YFSETQ in the germline V gene. This CDR3 region has 13 residues. The DNA of the CDR3 is TGTGCCAGCAGCTTAACAGGGTCGGAGACCCAGTACTTC. Amino acid sequence: CASSLTGSETQYF.

V is TRBV6-1 and J is TRBJ2-3, with 13 nucleotides matching TRBD2. The CDR3 contains 19 residues. The V gene's germline CDR1 is MNHNS and CDR2 SASEGT. Trimming at V came to 8 bases and at J to 3 bases, leaving 17 bases not matched to a gene. The CDR3 is CASSTRTSGSPRSTDTQYF. In nucleotides, the CDR3 is TGTGCCAGCTCTACGAGGACTAGCGGGAGTCCGAGGAGTACAGATACGCAGTATTTT.

There are many counts of this clonotype. This rearrangement joins TRBV12-3 or TRBV12-4 to TRBJ1-2; D not resolved. Trimming took 2 bases from V and 0 from J, leaving 4 bases between them. This CDR3 has 13 amino acids. The CDR3 loop is CASSLSANYGYTF. As DNA, the CDR3 is TGTGCCAGCAGTTTATCAGCTAACTATGGCTACACCTTC.

This clonotype was detected many times. The chain employs TRBV12-3 or TRBV12-4 and TRBJ1-5; D call uncertain. The V gene lost 8 bases and the J gene lost 6 bases, with 11 bases spanning the gap. The CDR3 has 12 residues. The CDR3 coding sequence is TGTGCCAGCCATCAATACGGTCAGCCCCAGCATTTT. Translated: CASHQYGQPQHF.

The V and J genes are TRBV6-2 or TRBV6-3 and TRBJ2-2; D is unclear. The germline CDR1 and CDR2 sequences are MNHEY and SVGEGT. V lost 8 bases and J lost 8, with 9 bases in between. The CDR3 totals 11 residues. CDR3 sequence: CASLDEGELFF. Here the CDR3 DNA reads TGTGCCAGCCTCGATGAGGGGGAGCTGTTTTTT.